The 27 T cell receptor beta chains in this list originate from one sample, sequenced in a study of neoadjuvant anti-PD-1 for oral cavity cancer. The repertoire was sequenced with immunoSEQ multiplex PCR; TCRdb's copy has only in-frame clones and lacks some. The profile shows approximately 17,000 clones, about three quarters of them singletons. The sequenced sample was PBMCs, obtained before nivolumab (anti-PD-1) treatment. These receptors were taken from a person between 40 and 85 years old with oral cavity squamous cell carcinoma.

The CDR3 region has the DNA TGCGCCAGCAGCCAAGACGGGAATCCTTTTAACTATGGCTACACCTTC. Translated, it gives CASSQDGNPFNYGYTF. The genes are TRBV4-1 and TRBJ1-2, with D uncertain. This CDR3 has 16 amino acids. Trimming took off 0 bases at V and 1 base at J, with 12 bases between the two ends. Germline CDR1 is MGHRA and CDR2 is YSYEKL.

CDR3 amino acids: CATSKATLRVNTEAFF. CDR3 coding DNA: TGTGCCACCAGCAAGGCCACCCTTAGAGTGAACACTGAAGCTTTCTTT. V usage is TRBV15 and J usage is TRBJ1-1; D is undetermined. Germline lookup yields CDR1 LNHNV and CDR2 YYDKDF (reference sequence). The CDR3 has 16 residues. V was shortened by 4 bases and J by 0 bases, with 15 bases between the two germline ends.

This sequence joins TRBV7-9 and TRBJ2-5, with 9 bases that match TRBD2. Per the germline V gene, CDR1 is SEHNR and CDR2 is FQNEAQ (reference sequence). The CDR3 is made up of 15 amino acids. The J segment lost 5 bases and the V segment lost 5 bases, leaving 9 bases of the junction unmatched. DNA of the CDR3: TGTGCCAGCAGCGACGGGACTAGCTTAGGCGAGACCCAGTACTTC. This sequence encodes CASSDGTSLGETQYF.

CDR3 bases: TGTGCCTGGAGTGTACGGGGATGGCAGCCCCAGCATTTT. This encodes CAWSVRGWQPQHF. The rearrangement uses TRBV30 and TRBJ1-5; no reliable D call. CDR1 GTSNPN and CDR2 SVGIG come from the germline V gene (reference sequence). V was shortened by 0 bases and J by 7 bases, with 10 bases between the two germline ends. This CDR3 contains 13 residues.

The chain carries TRBV6-4 and TRBJ1-1, with 7 bases matching TRBD1. Trimming cost V 3 bases and J 1 base; bases outside gene matches: 2. The germline CDR1 and CDR2 sequences are MRHNA and SNTAGT. This CDR3 comprises 14 residues. CDR3 loop: CASSEGTANTEAFF. The CDR3 nucleotides read TGTGCCAGCAGTGAAGGGACAGCGAACACTGAAGCTTTCTTT.

The chain links TRBV4-1 to TRBJ2-7; TRBD1 is a possible D gene (5 bases). CDR1 is MGHRA and CDR2 is YSYEKL in the germline V gene. Trimming pared 6 bases from V and 3 bases from J, leaving 18 bases between. The CDR3 length is 15 residues. CDR3 sequence (DNA): TGCGCCAGCAGACTGATTCAGGGCGTTGGCTACGAGCAGTACTTC. This codes for CASRLIQGVGYEQYF.

This clone was seen more than once but under ten times. The chain recombines TRBV28 with TRBJ1-1, with D maybe TRBD1 (5 bases). The germline gives CDR1 MDHEN, CDR2 SYDVKM. The CDR3 is 11 amino acids. The germline V and J ends were trimmed by 4 bases and 11 bases, with 11 bases remaining between them. The CDR3 DNA reads TGTGCCAGCAGTTCCAGGGTTCTTGCTTTCTTT. This gives the protein CASSSRVLAFF.

The V gene is TRBV29-1, the J gene TRBJ2-2; D is ambiguous. Germline V CDR1 and CDR2: SQVTM, ANQGSEA. The CDR3 contains 14 residues. The ends were cut back, 4 bases at V and 2 bases at J, with 11 bases in the middle. The CDR3 sequence is CSVGRSANTGELFF. Written as DNA, the CDR3 is TGCAGCGTTGGTAGGTCAGCCAACACCGGGGAGCTGTTTTTT.

The gene calls are TRBV25-1 and TRBJ2-2; D is tentatively TRBD1 or TRBD2 (5 bases each). The germline gives CDR1 MGHDK, CDR2 SYGVNS. V lost 0 bases to trimming and J lost 5 bases, with 10 bases between them. The CDR3 consists of 15 residues. DNA for the CDR3: TGTGCCAGCAGTGAATACTTGGGGGAAACCGGGGAGCTGTTTTTT. As protein: CASSEYLGETGELFF.

The rearrangement uses TRBV7-9 and TRBJ1-2; D unresolved. V gave up 5 bases and J gave up 0 bases, with 19 bases separating them. CDR3 length equals 17 residues. CDR1 is SEHNR and CDR2 is FQNEAQ in the germline V gene (reference sequence). This chain's CDR3 is CASSLGIQTLANYGYTF. The CDR3 DNA follows: TGTGCCAGCAGCCTTGGGATACAGACGTTAGCTAACTATGGCTACACCTTC.

V usage is TRBV20-1 and J usage is TRBJ2-1; D gene uncertain. The CDR3 loop spans 10 amino acids. Germline CDR1 is DFQATT and CDR2 is SNEGSKA (reference sequence). V lost 5 bases and J 6 bases, leaving 5 bases between the germline ends. For the CDR3, the DNA is TGCAGTGCTGTTTTCAATGAGCAGTTCTTC. It yields the protein CSAVFNEQFF.

The chain recombines TRBV5-1 with TRBJ2-3; 7 positions match TRBD2. The CDR3 runs 16 residues. From germline, CDR1 is SGHRS and CDR2 YFSETQ. Losses at the gene ends were 4 bases for V and 2 bases for J; bases not matched to a gene: 10. CDR3 DNA sequence: TGCGCCAGCAGCCAGGACCGCGGGGGAAACACAGATACGCAGTATTTT. Translating it yields CASSQDRGGNTDTQYF.

J is TRBJ2-1 and V is TRBV6-4, with D possibly being TRBD2 (6 bases). V gave up 0 bases and J gave up 4 bases, with 16 bases separating them. The germline gives CDR1 MRHNA, CDR2 SNTAGT. The CDR3 extends over 17 amino acids. The CDR3 here is CASSDSGVAAVYNEQFF. DNA for the CDR3: TGTGCCAGCAGTGACTCGGGGGTAGCGGCCGTGTACAATGAGCAGTTCTTC.

V and J are TRBV19 and TRBJ2-1; D not certain. Between the trimmed V and J ends, which lost 3 bases and 0 bases, there was a span of 9 bases. CDR3 length: 15 residues. Germline V gene sequence: CDR1 LNHDA, CDR2 SQIVND (reference sequence). The CDR3 loop is CASSMAVDSYNEQFF. CDR3 in DNA: TGTGCCAGTAGTATGGCGGTCGACTCCTACAATGAGCAGTTCTTC.

The chain joins TRBV18 to TRBJ2-6, with D hard to call. V gave up 0 bases and J gave up 0 bases, with 3 bases separating them. This CDR3 contains 15 residues. Germline V gives CDR1 KGHSH, CDR2 LQKENI. CDR3 sequence (DNA): TGTGCCAGCTCACCACCGCGCTCTGGGGCCAACGTCCTGACTTTC. It specifies CASSPPRSGANVLTF.

This clone was seen a few times. This sequence joins TRBV30 and TRBJ1-2; 7 nucleotides agree with TRBD1. CDR1 is GTSNPN and CDR2 is SVGIG in the germline V gene (reference sequence). The length of the CDR3 is 13 residues. J gave up 8 bases and V 5 bases, and 11 bases lay outside the gene matches. The CDR3 loop reads CAWPRRGGGGYTF. The CDR3 DNA reads TGTGCCTGGCCCCGCAGGGGGGGAGGAGGCTACACCTTC.

This chain joins TRBV11-2 and TRBJ2-1, with 11 bases fitting TRBD2. The CDR3 extends over 15 amino acids. Trimming took 3 bases from V and 5 from J; bases not matched to a gene: 3. Germline-derived CDR1 and CDR2 are SGHAT and FQNNGV. For the CDR3, the DNA is TGTGCCAGCAGCTTTAGCGGGAGGGCCCACAATGAGCAGTTCTTC. Its translation is CASSFSGRAHNEQFF.

The chain carries TRBV7-9 and TRBJ1-1; 7 nucleotides agree with TRBD1. This CDR3 has 14 amino acids. V lost 4 bases and J lost 7; bases outside the gene matches: 9. The germline CDR1 and CDR2 sequences are SEHNR and FQNEAQ (reference sequence). The CDR3 is CASSSDRTGGEAFF. CDR3 bases: TGTGCCAGCAGCTCGGACAGGACAGGCGGTGAAGCTTTCTTT.

This clone occurred a few times. The rearrangement joins TRBV28 to TRBJ1-2; D is perhaps TRBD1 (5 bases). Germline V lookup: CDR1 MDHEN, CDR2 SYDVKM. The length of the CDR3 is 14 residues. V dropped 10 bases and J dropped 0 bases, with 15 bases sitting between them. In nucleotides, the CDR3 is TGTGCCACCCAAAGGGGAAGGACTAACTATGGCTACACCTTC. Its translation: CATQRGRTNYGYTF.

The gene calls are TRBV6-5 and TRBJ2-1; D is perhaps TRBD1 (5 bases). Trimming shortened V by 6 bases and J by 8 bases, and 14 bases separated the two germline ends. In germline, CDR1 is MNHEY, CDR2 SVGAGI. This CDR3 has 13 amino acids. Here the CDR3 reads CASSPTMGHEQFF. The CDR3 DNA reads as TGTGCCAGCAGCCCTACTATGGGGCATGAGCAGTTCTTC.

The CDR3 DNA sequence: TGTGCCAGCAGCTTGGGTCTCGGGGGGGCCCGGAACACTGAAGCTTTCTTT. It specifies CASSLGLGGARNTEAFF. This rearrangement joins TRBV5-6 to TRBJ1-1; D possibly corresponds to TRBD1 (6 bases). V was cut by 0 bases and J by 1 base, with 16 bases left in between. CDR1 is SGHDT, CDR2 YYEEEE, per germline. This CDR3 is 17 amino acids long.

This chain links TRBV7-6 with TRBJ1-3; the D is unclear. This CDR3 spans 16 amino acids. V shed 0 bases and J shed 0 bases, with 9 bases lying between them. CDR1 and CDR2 from the germline V gene are SGHVS and FNYEAQ. The CDR3 loop is CASSLALGSSGNTIYF. In DNA form, the CDR3 reads TGTGCCAGCAGCTTAGCGCTGGGGAGCTCTGGAAACACCATATATTTT.

The V and J genes are TRBV10-2 and TRBJ1-3, with D maybe TRBD1 (5 bases). The CDR3 runs to 18 residues. V lost 6 bases, J lost 0 bases, and 21 bases lay in between. CDR1 WSHSY and CDR2 SAAADI come from the germline V gene. The chain's CDR3 is CASRETPPGRPSGNTIYF. The CDR3 bases are TGCGCCAGCAGAGAGACCCCTCCAGGGAGGCCCTCTGGAAACACCATATATTTT.

This clone occurred a few times. The chain employs TRBV11-2 and TRBJ1-2, with D perhaps TRBD1 (5 bases). V was pared by 4 bases and J by 10 bases, with 25 bases between. This CDR3 has 16 amino acids. The germline V gene encodes CDR1 SGHAT and CDR2 FQNNGV. This CDR3 is CASSSLRGLGPYSYTF. The CDR3, as DNA: TGTGCCAGCAGCTCCCTACGGGGCTTAGGGCCTTATTCCTACACCTTC.

The chain carries TRBV6-5 and TRBJ1-5; D remains unclear. The ends were cut back, 0 bases at V and 0 bases at J, with 9 bases in the middle. Germline assignment: CDR1 MNHEY and CDR2 SVGAGI. The CDR3 contains 16 residues. CDR3 bases: TGTGCCAGCAGTTACTCGAGCCTCTATAGCAATCAGCCCCAGCATTTT. The encoded protein is CASSYSSLYSNQPQHF.

J is TRBJ2-4 and V is TRBV19, with TRBD2 matching over 12 bases. V trimming: 5 bases; J trimming: 2 bases; junction bases outside the gene matches: 4. Germline lookup yields CDR1 LNHDA and CDR2 SQIVND (reference sequence). This CDR3 comprises 16 residues. CDR3 loop: CASSQLAGGSKNIQYF. The CDR3 coding sequence is TGTGCCAGTAGTCAGCTAGCGGGAGGGTCCAAAAACATTCAGTACTTC.

CDR3 DNA: TGTGCCAGCAGCTTAGAGTCCGCAGGGGACGAGCAGTACTTC. Its translation: CASSLESAGDEQYF. V is TRBV7-8 and J is TRBJ2-7; TRBD1 is a possible D gene (6 bases). V was shortened by 1 base and J by 5 bases, with 12 bases between the two germline ends. The germline gives CDR1 SGHVS, CDR2 FQNEAQ. The CDR3 loop spans 14 amino acids.